These 28 T cell receptor beta chains were all obtained from the same sample, sequenced in a study of blood T cell repertoires in COVID-19. The protocol was immunoSEQ multiplex PCR, while the TCRdb copy is restricted to in-frame clones and leaves out a portion. The table shows more than 200,000 clones, with 86% occurring only once. Sequenced input: peripheral blood. These receptors came from a man aged 25-45 years with active or convalescent COVID-19.

V and J are TRBV4-3 and TRBJ1-3, with D tentatively TRBD1 (5 bases). Germline CDR1 and CDR2: LGHNA and YSLEER. This CDR3 region has 17 residues. Trimming left V 1 base short and J 2 bases short, with 15 bases between. The CDR3 loop is CASSQGGTIGTGNTIYF. CDR3 in DNA: TGCGCCAGCAGCCAAGGCGGGACCATAGGGACTGGAAACACCATATATTTT.

This chain connects TRBV5-1 to TRBJ2-7; 7 bases map to TRBD1. CDR1 and CDR2 (germline): SGHRS, YFSETQ. The CDR3 sequence is 14 residues long. Trimming took 2 bases from V and 6 from J; bases not matched to a gene: 8. Written as DNA, the CDR3 is TGCGCCAGCAGCTTCACCGACAGGGAGACCGAGCAGTACTTC. This encodes CASSFTDRETEQYF. The full variable domain, its missing parts supplied by reference TRBV5-1 and TRBJ2-7, is KAGVTQTPRYLIKTRGQQVTLSCSPISGHRSVSWYQQTPGQGLQFLFEYFSETQRNKGNFPGRFSGRQFSNSRSEMNVSTLELGDSALYLCASSFTDRETEQYFGPGTRLTVT.

The rearrangement uses TRBV28 and TRBJ2-7; 7 nucleotides agree with TRBD1. The CDR3 has 14 residues. CDR1 and CDR2 from the germline V gene are MDHEN and SYDVKM. Trimming took 9 bases from V and 0 from J; bases not matched to a gene: 8. The CDR3 region is CARNKQGNSYEQYF. The CDR3 DNA follows: TGTGCCAGAAATAAACAGGGGAACTCCTACGAGCAGTACTTC.

This chain connects TRBV10-3 to TRBJ2-1; TRBD2 agrees at 10 bases. Germline V gene sequence: CDR1 ENHRY, CDR2 SYGVKD. The CDR3 has 17 residues. Losses at the gene ends were 3 bases for V and 1 base for J; bases not matched to a gene: 6. CDR3 bases: TGTGCCATCAGTGACGACAGCGGGGGGGCTTCCTACAATGAGCAGTTCTTC. It translates to CAISDDSGGASYNEQFF.

This clone was observed a few times. The V call is TRBV18, the J call TRBJ1-3, with no clear D. CDR1 is KGHSH, CDR2 LQKENI, per germline. The CDR3 has 15 amino acids. Trimming cost V 6 bases and J 1 base, with 13 bases left between them. Written as DNA, the CDR3 is TGTGCCAGCTCCCCCTACGGAGGGTCTGGAAACACCATATATTTT. This translates into CASSPYGGSGNTIYF.

This chain connects TRBV6-1 to TRBJ1-5, with TRBD1 identical over 7 bases. The V gene end was trimmed by 3 bases and the J gene end by 7 bases; junction bases not matched to a gene: 12. Per germline, CDR1 MNHNS and CDR2 SASEGT. The CDR3 is 16 residues long. The CDR3 reads CASSDQPQGGNQPQHF. The CDR3 DNA reads TGTGCCAGCAGTGACCAACCGCAGGGGGGTAACCAGCCCCAGCATTTT.

The chain recombines TRBV5-6 with TRBJ1-1; tentatively, D is TRBD1 (5 bases). The V gene's germline CDR1 is SGHDT and CDR2 YYEEEE. Trimming pared 2 bases from V and 2 bases from J, leaving 19 bases between. The CDR3 runs 17 residues. The CDR3 sequence: CASSLSLIGRDNTEAFF. The CDR3 nucleotides are TGTGCCAGCAGCTTATCTCTCATCGGCAGGGATAACACTGAAGCTTTCTTT.

V gene TRBV6-1 combines with J gene TRBJ2-2; 11 bases match TRBD2. This CDR3 has 15 residues. The V gene end was trimmed by 0 bases and the J gene end by 6 bases; junction bases not matched to a gene: 0. The germline gives CDR1 MNHNS, CDR2 SASEGT. CDR3 in amino acids: CASSEASGGAGELFF. CDR3 sequence (DNA): TGTGCCAGCAGTGAAGCTAGCGGGGGGGCCGGGGAGCTGTTTTTT.

The V and J genes are TRBV15 and TRBJ1-6, with D tentatively TRBD1 (6 bases). Germline V gene data show CDR1 as LNHNV and CDR2 as YYDKDF (reference sequence). The CDR3 loop spans 15 amino acids. Trimming removed 0 bases at V and 6 bases at J, with 9 bases between. The CDR3 nucleotides are TGTGCCACCAGCAGAGACGACAGGAGTAATTCACCCCTCCACTTT. Its translation: CATSRDDRSNSPLHF.

Here the CDR3 DNA reads TGTGCCAGCAGCCCGAGGACAGCTTACAATGAGCAGTTCTTC. The encoded protein is CASSPRTAYNEQFF. This chain links TRBV11-2 with TRBJ2-1; the D gene is possibly TRBD1 (6 bases). Germline values: CDR1 SGHAT, CDR2 FQNNGV. Trimming removed 5 bases at V and 4 bases at J, with 12 bases between. CDR3 length equals 14 residues. The full variable domain, rest sourced from reference TRBV11-2 and TRBJ2-1, is EAGVAQSPRYKIIEKRQSVAFWCNPISGHATLYWYQQILGQGPKLLIQFQNNGVVDDSQLPKDRFSAERLKGVDSTLKIQPAKLEDSAVYLCASSPRTAYNEQFFGPGTRLTVL.

The chain is built from TRBV7-8 and TRBJ2-1, with 8 nucleotides matching TRBD1. Looked up from germline, CDR1 is SGHVS and CDR2 is FQNEAQ. After removal of 1 base from V and 8 bases from J, the junction contained 10 bases not matched to a gene. The CDR3 length is 16 residues. CDR3 nucleotides: TGTGCCAGCAGCTTAGTCGGTCAGGGGGCGCCTTATGAGCAGTTCTTC. This codes for CASSLVGQGAPYEQFF.

J is TRBJ2-3 and V is TRBV7-8; tentatively, D is TRBD2 (6 bases). The CDR3 runs to 19 residues. The V gene lost 1 base and the J gene lost 2 bases, with 22 bases spanning the gap. The V gene's germline CDR1 is SGHVS and CDR2 FQNEAQ. CDR3 bases: TGTGCCAGCAGCTTAGGGTCGGCTGTCAGCGGGTCCTTCACAGATACGCAGTATTTT. Its protein product is CASSLGSAVSGSFTDTQYF.

This clone was detected once. The chain combines TRBV19 with TRBJ2-1, with a tentative D call TRBD1 (6 bases). The CDR3 loop spans 14 amino acids. V was shortened by 7 bases and J by 3 bases, with 13 bases between the two germline ends. CDR1 LNHDA and CDR2 SQIVND come from the germline V gene (reference sequence). The CDR3 region has the DNA TGTGCCAGTAAAAGGGGGTACAGCTACAATGAGCAGTTCTTC. It encodes CASKRGYSYNEQFF.

This chain connects TRBV18 to TRBJ2-7, with 9 bases aligning to TRBD1. V gave up 5 bases and J gave up 2 bases; unmatched junction bases: 16. Germline-derived CDR1 and CDR2 are KGHSH and LQKENI. The CDR3 sequence is 18 residues long. The CDR3 DNA reads TGTGCCAGCTCAGGGGAGCGGTCGGGACAGGGCGTTACCTACGAGCAGTACTTC. Translated, it gives CASSGERSGQGVTYEQYF.

The J gene is TRBJ1-5, the V gene TRBV27; D gene ambiguous. Germline-derived CDR1 and CDR2 are MNHEY and SMNVEV (reference sequence). Trimming took off 4 bases at V and 5 bases at J, with 9 bases between the two ends. The CDR3 is 13 amino acids. CDR3 protein: CASSSVIYQPQHF. CDR3 nucleotide sequence: TGTGCCAGCAGTTCGGTCATTTATCAGCCCCAGCATTTT.

V usage is TRBV6-5 and J usage is TRBJ2-1; TRBD1 aligns across 7 bases. The CDR3 loop spans 16 amino acids. J gave up 8 bases and V 3 bases, and 13 bases lay outside the gene matches. The germline V gene encodes CDR1 MNHEY and CDR2 SVGAGI. CDR3 region: CASSYSRTGPKDEQFF. The CDR3 DNA is TGTGCCAGCAGTTATTCGAGGACAGGCCCCAAGGATGAGCAGTTCTTC.

V usage is TRBV18 and J usage is TRBJ2-7, with D uncertain. CDR1 and CDR2 (germline): KGHSH, LQKENI. This CDR3 region has 11 residues. V was trimmed by 4 bases and J by 6 bases, leaving 7 bases between them. CDR3 in DNA: TGTGCCAGCTCACAGAGATTCGAGCAGTACTTC. Amino acids: CASSQRFEQYF. The full variable domain, in which reference TRBV18 and TRBJ2-7 provide the parts outside the CDR3, is NAGVMQNPRHLVRRRGQEARLRCSPMKGHSHVYWYRQLPEEGLKFMVYLQKENIIDESGMPKERFSAEFPKEGPSILRIQQVVRGDSAAYFCASSQRFEQYFGPGTRLTVT.

V usage is TRBV30 and J usage is TRBJ1-2, with D possibly TRBD1 on 6 matching bases. With 6 bases removed from V and 4 bases from J, the gap between germline ends came to 12 bases. The CDR3 sequence is 12 residues long. Germline V lookup: CDR1 GTSNPN, CDR2 SVGIG (reference sequence). CDR3 sequence reads: CACNAGVYGYTF. The DNA for the CDR3 is TGTGCCTGCAATGCAGGGGTCTATGGCTACACCTTC.

This clone occurred once. V usage is TRBV5-1 and J usage is TRBJ2-2; TRBD1 matches 9 bases. Germline values: CDR1 SGHRS, CDR2 YFSETQ. CDR3 length: 18 amino acids. The junction had 13 bases not matched to a gene; V was cut back by 0 bases and J by 7 bases. The CDR3 bases are TGCGCCAGCAGCTTGGAAATCCGTGGACAGGGGATCATCGGGGAGCTGTTTTTT. This codes for CASSLEIRGQGIIGELFF.

The V call is TRBV27, the J call TRBJ2-3; perhaps TRBD1 as D (5 bases). The CDR3 runs 14 residues. Germline V gene data show CDR1 as MNHEY and CDR2 as SMNVEV (reference sequence). V dropped 6 bases and J dropped 5 bases, with 15 bases sitting between them. This CDR3 reads CASSSGFQGDTQYF. CDR3 nucleotide sequence: TGTGCCAGCAGCTCAGGGTTTCAGGGAGATACGCAGTATTTT.

The V call is TRBV25-1, the J call TRBJ1-1; D may be TRBD1 (5 bases). V dropped 8 bases and J dropped 2 bases, with 12 bases sitting between them. Germline values: CDR1 MGHDK, CDR2 SYGVNS. The length of the CDR3 is 13 residues. For the CDR3, the DNA is TGTGCCAGCTTTACCCAGGGAAACACTGAAGCTTTCTTT. It is translated as CASFTQGNTEAFF.

The J gene is TRBJ1-1, the V gene TRBV12-3 or TRBV12-4; D not resolved. The CDR3 extends over 10 amino acids. V lost 5 bases, J lost 10 bases, and 8 bases lay in between. CDR3 in DNA: TGTGCCAGCAGTGGCGGGAGAGCTTTCTTT. This sequence encodes CASSGGRAFF.

This chain links TRBV18 with TRBJ2-3, with D possibly TRBD2 on 7 matching bases. The CDR3 contains 15 residues. The V gene lost 4 bases and the J gene lost 2 bases, with 13 bases spanning the gap. Germline-derived CDR1 and CDR2 are KGHSH and LQKENI. The DNA of the CDR3 is TGTGCCAGCTCACTTGGCGGGGGCATCACAGATACGCAGTATTTT. Amino acids: CASSLGGGITDTQYF.

This clone occurred once. The chain employs TRBV5-4 and TRBJ2-4, with D perhaps matching TRBD1 (6 bases). CDR3 size: 13 residues. From germline, CDR1 is SGHNT and CDR2 YYREEE (reference sequence). V lost 4 bases and J lost 9, with 14 bases in between. CDR3: CASSDWDNLIQYF. DNA for the CDR3: TGTGCCAGCAGCGACTGGGACAATCTCATTCAGTACTTC. The full variable domain, rest sourced from reference TRBV5-4 and TRBJ2-4, is ETGVTQSPTHLIKTRGQQVTLRCSSQSGHNTVSWYQQALGQGPQFIFQYYREEENGRGNFPPRFSGLQFPNYSSELNVNALELDDSALYLCASSDWDNLIQYFGAGTRLSVL.

The chain has TRBV5-1 and TRBJ1-2, with D uncertain. V lost 0 bases, J lost 1 base, and 16 bases lay in between. CDR1 is SGHRS, CDR2 YFSETQ, per germline. This CDR3 has 17 residues. The CDR3 nucleotides read TGCGCCAGCAGCTTGGCCTCGGACTCCAAATTTAACTATGGCTACACCTTC. Its protein product is CASSLASDSKFNYGYTF. The full variable domain, rest sourced from reference TRBV5-1 and TRBJ1-2, is KAGVTQTPRYLIKTRGQQVTLSCSPISGHRSVSWYQQTPGQGLQFLFEYFSETQRNKGNFPGRFSGRQFSNSRSEMNVSTLELGDSALYLCASSLASDSKFNYGYTFGSGTRLTVV.

V usage is TRBV18 and J usage is TRBJ2-5; 14 bases map to TRBD2. This CDR3 is built from 17 residues. Germline lookup yields CDR1 KGHSH and CDR2 LQKENI. Germline trimming cut 4 bases from V and 4 bases from J; bases unmatched to any gene: 8. The CDR3 reads CASSQGLAGAAGETQYF. The CDR3 DNA is TGTGCCAGCTCACAGGGACTAGCGGGGGCTGCCGGAGAGACCCAGTACTTC.

This clone was observed a single time. This chain connects TRBV7-8 to TRBJ2-5; 9 positions match TRBD2. The length of the CDR3 is 15 residues. CDR1 is SGHVS and CDR2 is FQNEAQ in the germline V gene. The J segment lost 1 base and the V segment lost 4 bases, leaving 4 bases of the junction unmatched. Here the CDR3 DNA reads TGTGCCAGCAGCTCCACGCGGGGGGGCCAAGAGACCCAGTACTTC. This translates into CASSSTRGGQETQYF.

The V and J genes are TRBV3-1 (or the pseudogene TRBV3-2) and TRBJ2-7, with no clear D. V was clipped by 2 bases and J by 2 bases, with 13 bases between them. The CDR3 runs 15 residues. Germline CDR1 and CDR2: LGHDT and YNNKEL (reference sequence). The CDR3 reads CASSQMAASAYEQYF. The DNA of the CDR3 is TGTGCCAGCAGCCAAATGGCGGCCTCGGCCTACGAGCAGTACTTC.